Sequencing of this TCR beta chain was carried out in a study of blood T cell repertoires in COVID-19. Study as a whole: Samples came from the United States, Italy and Spain, spanning acute and convalescent COVID-19. From T cells, B-cell-depleted T cells, or PBMCs came the material, which was cDNA or gDNA.

CDR1 MNHEY and CDR2 SVGEGT come from the germline V gene. The CDR3 sequence is 15 residues long. The V and J ends lost 4 bases and 1 base respectively, with 13 bases between them. This clone was recorded a few times. Authors' data handling: Amplifying reference gene primers gave estimates of nucleated cell counts. Measured with immunoSEQ multiplex PCR; TCRdb has only the in-frame clones, and not every one. The D gene and trimming were derived from the DNA, and the V and J assignments and clone size from that table. The sample yields fewer than 300,000 clones, around 82% seen once. The specimen was peripheral blood. The clonotype comes from a woman aged 18-30 years with acute or convalescent COVID-19. This rearrangement joins TRBV6-2 or TRBV6-3 to TRBJ1-1; possible D gene TRBD1, 5 bases. CDR3 sequence reads: CASSFLVGGNTEAFF. CDR3 coding DNA: TGTGCCAGCAGTTTTCTCGTGGGGGGGAACACTGAAGCTTTCTTT.